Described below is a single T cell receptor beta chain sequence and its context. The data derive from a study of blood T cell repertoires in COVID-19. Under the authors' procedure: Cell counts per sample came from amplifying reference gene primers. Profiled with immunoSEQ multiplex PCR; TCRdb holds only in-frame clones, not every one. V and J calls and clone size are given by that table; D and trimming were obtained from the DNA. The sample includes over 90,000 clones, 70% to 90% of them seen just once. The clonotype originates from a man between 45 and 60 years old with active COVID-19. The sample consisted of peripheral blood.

In nucleotides, the CDR3 is TGTGCCAGCAGCCCTGAGAATTCCGCCTACGAGCAGTACTTC. As protein: CASSPENSAYEQYF. The chain is built from TRBV13 and TRBJ2-7; D gene ambiguous. The CDR3 is made up of 14 amino acids. V was trimmed by 5 bases and J by 2 bases, leaving 13 bases between them. CDR1 is PRHDT, CDR2 FYEKMQ, per germline (reference sequence).